These T cell receptor beta chains were read from a single sample in a study of blood T cell repertoires in COVID-19. The data were produced by immunoSEQ multiplex PCR, yet TCRdb's version contains in-frame clones alone and is incomplete. The table lists about 250,000 clones, around 85% of them singletons. The sample taken for sequencing was peripheral blood. These receptors were obtained from an elderly man with acute or convalescent COVID-19. The CDR3 runs from the conserved cysteine through the conserved F or W. The order of the fields is CDR3 length, J gene, clone size, D gene, V gene, CDR3 DNA, CDR3 protein. D genes are given only for firm matches. Clone size, where shown, is once, few, many, or a class for clones that have expanded.

cdr3_length: 14; j_call: TRBJ2-3; clone_size: .; d_call: .; v_call: TRBV6-5; cdr3_nt: TGTGCCAGCAGGCCGGGACTGGGCACAGATACGCAGTATTTT; cdr3_aa: CASRPGLGTDTQYF
cdr3_length: 13; j_call: TRBJ2-3; clone_size: .; d_call: .; v_call: TRBV5-1; cdr3_nt: TGCGCCAGCAGCCTGCCGACGGGGAATACGCAGTATTTT; cdr3_aa: CASSLPTGNTQYF
cdr3_length: 13; j_call: TRBJ1-2; clone_size: .; d_call: .; v_call: TRBV19; cdr3_nt: TGTGCCAGTAGTTACGACAGACCCTATGGCTACACCTTC; cdr3_aa: CASSYDRPYGYTF
cdr3_length: 16; j_call: TRBJ1-5; clone_size: .; d_call: .; v_call: TRBV2; cdr3_nt: TGTGCCAGCAGTGACCCCCTGGCGACAGGAGATCAGCCCCAGCATTTT; cdr3_aa: CASSDPLATGDQPQHF
cdr3_length: 16; j_call: TRBJ2-1; clone_size: .; d_call: TRBD2; v_call: TRBV27; cdr3_nt: TGTGCCAGCATCCCCACGGGGCGGGAGGGGAGGAATGAGCAGTTCTTC; cdr3_aa: CASIPTGREGRNEQFF
cdr3_length: 15; j_call: TRBJ2-7; clone_size: .; d_call: TRBD1; v_call: TRBV19; cdr3_nt: TGTGCCAGTAGTAAGGGACAGGGGATTCTCTACGAGCAGTACTTC; cdr3_aa: CASSKGQGILYEQYF
cdr3_length: 15; j_call: TRBJ2-3; clone_size: .; d_call: .; v_call: TRBV24-1; cdr3_nt: TGTGCCACCAGTGATTTTTGGGGCGGGGCAGATACGCAGTATTTT; cdr3_aa: CATSDFWGGADTQYF
cdr3_length: 17; j_call: TRBJ1-5; clone_size: .; d_call: TRBD1; v_call: TRBV4-1; cdr3_nt: TGCGCCAGCAGCCAAGATATGGGACAGGGGCGGCGTCAGCCCCAGCATTTT; cdr3_aa: CASSQDMGQGRRQPQHF
cdr3_length: 12; j_call: TRBJ1-6; clone_size: .; d_call: .; v_call: TRBV2; cdr3_nt: TGTGCCAGCAGCAGGGATAATTCACCCCTCCACTTT; cdr3_aa: CASSRDNSPLHF
cdr3_length: 16; j_call: TRBJ2-6; clone_size: .; d_call: .; v_call: TRBV7-9; cdr3_nt: TGTGCCAGCAGCCTACAGGCCTTCTCTGGGGCCAACGTCCTGACTTTC; cdr3_aa: CASSLQAFSGANVLTF
cdr3_length: 13; j_call: TRBJ2-3; clone_size: .; d_call: TRBD1; v_call: TRBV7-9; cdr3_nt: TGTGCCAGCAGCCCCCGACAGGGAAGTACGCAGTATTTT; cdr3_aa: CASSPRQGSTQYF
cdr3_length: 15; j_call: TRBJ1-5; clone_size: few; d_call: .; v_call: TRBV24-1; cdr3_nt: TGTGCCACCAGTGATGGTCAGGGGTCCGATCAGCCCCAGCATTTT; cdr3_aa: CATSDGQGSDQPQHF
cdr3_length: 15; j_call: TRBJ2-3; clone_size: .; d_call: TRBD1; v_call: TRBV10-2; cdr3_nt: TGCGCCAGCAGTCCGGACAGGGGTAGTGCAGATACGCAGTATTTT; cdr3_aa: CASSPDRGSADTQYF
cdr3_length: 14; j_call: TRBJ2-2; clone_size: .; d_call: .; v_call: TRBV29-1; cdr3_nt: TGCAGCGTCCCAAACAGGGATTTGACCGGGGAGCTGTTTTTT; cdr3_aa: CSVPNRDLTGELFF
cdr3_length: 14; j_call: TRBJ1-4; clone_size: .; d_call: .; v_call: TRBV6-5; cdr3_nt: TGTGCCAGCATGAGGACCTGGCGGGGAGAAAAACTGTTTTTT; cdr3_aa: CASMRTWRGEKLFF
cdr3_length: 12; j_call: TRBJ1-2; clone_size: .; d_call: TRBD1; v_call: TRBV24-1; cdr3_nt: TGTGCCACCAACCCCGGGACAGGGGGCTACACCTTC; cdr3_aa: CATNPGTGGYTF
cdr3_length: 16; j_call: TRBJ1-1; clone_size: .; d_call: TRBD1; v_call: TRBV18; cdr3_nt: TGTGCCAGCTCACCCGACAGGGACCTTGGGAACACTGAAGCTTTCTTT; cdr3_aa: CASSPDRDLGNTEAFF
cdr3_length: 16; j_call: TRBJ2-2; clone_size: .; d_call: TRBD1; v_call: TRBV7-9; cdr3_nt: TGTGCCAGCAGCTTAGGGGACAGCTCGAACACCGGGGAGCTGTTTTTT; cdr3_aa: CASSLGDSSNTGELFF
cdr3_length: 14; j_call: TRBJ2-5; clone_size: .; d_call: TRBD2; v_call: TRBV18; cdr3_nt: TGTGCCAGCTCCCCCCGGGAGGGGCAAGAGACCCAGTACTTC; cdr3_aa: CASSPREGQETQYF
cdr3_length: 16; j_call: TRBJ2-3; clone_size: .; d_call: TRBD1; v_call: TRBV7-6; cdr3_nt: TGTGCCAGCAGCGGGATGGGAGACAGGGTGGCAGATACGCAGTATTTT; cdr3_aa: CASSGMGDRVADTQYF
cdr3_length: 15; j_call: TRBJ1-5; clone_size: .; d_call: .; v_call: TRBV28; cdr3_nt: TGTGCCAGCAGTTTGAGGGCGATGGGCAATCAGCCCCAGCATTTT; cdr3_aa: CASSLRAMGNQPQHF
cdr3_length: 15; j_call: TRBJ2-1; clone_size: .; d_call: TRBD2; v_call: TRBV6-5; cdr3_nt: TGTGCCAGCAGTTACGACTGGGGACTAGAGGTTGAGCAGTTCTTC; cdr3_aa: CASSYDWGLEVEQFF
cdr3_length: 16; j_call: TRBJ2-2; clone_size: .; d_call: TRBD1; v_call: TRBV5-1; cdr3_nt: TGCGCCAGCAGCTTGAGGGGACAGGTGTACACCGGGGAGCTGTTTTTT; cdr3_aa: CASSLRGQVYTGELFF
cdr3_length: 14; j_call: TRBJ1-6; clone_size: .; d_call: .; v_call: TRBV28; cdr3_nt: TGTGCCAGCAGTGGGCTAAGAGTTAATTCACCCCTCCACTTT; cdr3_aa: CASSGLRVNSPLHF
cdr3_length: 12; j_call: TRBJ2-7; clone_size: .; d_call: TRBD1; v_call: TRBV24-1; cdr3_nt: TGTGCCACCAGTACAGGGGGCGACGAGCAGTACTTC; cdr3_aa: CATSTGGDEQYF
cdr3_length: 12; j_call: TRBJ2-2; clone_size: .; d_call: .; v_call: TRBV19; cdr3_nt: TGTGCCAGTAGTCCCGTTACCGGGGAGCTGTTTTTT; cdr3_aa: CASSPVTGELFF
cdr3_length: 21; j_call: TRBJ2-3; clone_size: .; d_call: TRBD2; v_call: TRBV24-1; cdr3_nt: TGTGCCACCAGTAGGCGGCTAGCGGGGAGTGGTACTACTTCCAACACAGATACGCAGTATTTT; cdr3_aa: CATSRRLAGSGTTSNTDTQYF
cdr3_length: 14; j_call: TRBJ1-2; clone_size: .; d_call: .; v_call: TRBV6-5; cdr3_nt: TGTGCCAGCAGTTCCCCTGGGGCAGCCGGAGGCTACACCTTC; cdr3_aa: CASSSPGAAGGYTF